Included here is one TCR beta chain sequence, with context. Its antigen is currently unknown. This entry comes from a study of vaccination and CD4 T cells after COVID-19. Described treatment: approximately 10-day PBMC culture with coronavirus spike peptide pools or control peptides (ViraFEST assay). Oncomine TCR Beta short-read sequencing was applied to DNA from cultured CD4+ T cells. TCRdb re-called the PCR reads through MiXCR, storing one row per CDR3 protein. The sample yields approximately 20,000 distinct CDR3 sequences, more than 40% seen once. Germline lookup yields CDR1 LNHDA and CDR2 SQIVND (reference sequence). The CDR3 length is 15 residues. Deletions cut 1 base from V and 1 base from J, with 7 bases between.

The sample consisted of CD4+ T cells from blood, cultured in vitro, taken before SARS-CoV-2 vaccination. This chain joins TRBV19 and TRBJ2-2; unclear D gene. The sequence derives from a human donor who had recovered from COVID-19. DNA of the CDR3: TGTGCCAGTAGTATAGGCACAAGGAACACCGGGGAGCTGTTTTTT. It is translated as CASSIGTRNTGELFF.